This T cell receptor beta chain is drawn from a study of cytomegalovirus exposure and HLA in healthy donors. The study, taken as a whole, reports: High specificity and sensitivity for cytomegalovirus status were reported for the classifier. Previously analyzed data showed that most TCR beta V segments were productive at a frequency of about 87% or about 30%. Beyond CMV serostatus, there was no information to go on about immune exposure. A later analysis found that most CMV-associated TCR beta chains appeared HLA-restricted.

The PCR ran on 60 Vbeta and 13 Jbeta primers. Here immunoSEQ multiplex PCR was the method, and the copy in TCRdb shows in-frame clones only, minus some. The sample includes 110,000 to 150,000 clones, 80% to 90% of them seen just once. Turning to this clone: The target antigen is unknown.

The TCR sequence derives from a woman aged 40-49 years in good health and CMV-seropositive. The sequenced material came from PBMCs.

CDR3 amino acids: CASIEGYEQYF. Here the CDR3 DNA reads TGTGCCAGCATAGAGGGATACGAGCAGTACTTC. This sequence joins TRBV6-1 and TRBJ2-7, with a possible D match to TRBD2 (5 bases). CDR3 length equals 11 residues. Trimming shortened V by 7 bases and J by 4 bases, and 8 bases separated the two germline ends. Germline CDR1 MNHNS, CDR2 SASEGT.